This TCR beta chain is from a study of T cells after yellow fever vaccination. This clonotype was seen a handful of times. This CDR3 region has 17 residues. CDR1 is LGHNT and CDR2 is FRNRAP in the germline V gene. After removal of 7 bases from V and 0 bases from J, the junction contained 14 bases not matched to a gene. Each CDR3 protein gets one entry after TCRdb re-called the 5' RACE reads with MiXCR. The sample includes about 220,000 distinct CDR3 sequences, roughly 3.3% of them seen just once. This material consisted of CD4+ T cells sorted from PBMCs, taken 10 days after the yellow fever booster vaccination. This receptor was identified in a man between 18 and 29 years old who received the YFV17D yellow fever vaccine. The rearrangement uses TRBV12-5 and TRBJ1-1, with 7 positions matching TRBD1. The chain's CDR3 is CASALLGRGDMNTEAFF. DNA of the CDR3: TGTGCTAGTGCCCTCTTGGGCAGGGGGGACATGAACACTGAAGCTTTCTTT. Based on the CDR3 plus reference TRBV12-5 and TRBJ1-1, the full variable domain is DARVTQTPRHKVTEMGQEVTMRCQPILGHNTVFWYRQTMMQGLELLAYFRNRAPLDDSGMPKDRFSAEMPDATLATLKIQPSEPRDSAVYFCASALLGRGDMNTEAFFGQGTRLTVV.